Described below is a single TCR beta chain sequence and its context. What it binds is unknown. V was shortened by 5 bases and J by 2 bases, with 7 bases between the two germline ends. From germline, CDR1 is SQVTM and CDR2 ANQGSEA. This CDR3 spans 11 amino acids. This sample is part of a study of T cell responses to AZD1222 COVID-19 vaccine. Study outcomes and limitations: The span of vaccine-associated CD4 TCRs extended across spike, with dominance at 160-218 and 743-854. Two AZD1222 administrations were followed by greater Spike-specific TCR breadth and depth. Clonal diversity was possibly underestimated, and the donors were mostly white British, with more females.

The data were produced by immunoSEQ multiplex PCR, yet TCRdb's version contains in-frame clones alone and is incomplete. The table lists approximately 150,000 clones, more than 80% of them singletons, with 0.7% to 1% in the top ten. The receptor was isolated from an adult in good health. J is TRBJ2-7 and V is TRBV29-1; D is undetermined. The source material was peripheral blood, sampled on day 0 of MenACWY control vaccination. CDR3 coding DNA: TGCAGCGTTACTTTAACCTACGAGCAGTACTTC. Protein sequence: CSVTLTYEQYF.